This TCR beta chain emerged from a study of cytomegalovirus exposure and HLA in healthy donors. Primers: 60 Vbeta forward and 13 Jbeta reverse. Measured with immunoSEQ multiplex PCR; TCRdb has only the in-frame clones, and not every one. The repertoire holds 85,000 to 110,000 clones, roughly 80% seen once, with about 4.1% in the top ten. Looked up from germline, CDR1 is MNHNS and CDR2 is SASEGT. This CDR3 comprises 14 residues. The junction had 5 bases not matched to a gene; V was cut back by 4 bases and J by 6 bases. This clone was seen once. The TCR originated in a man in his fifties in good health and CMV-seropositive. The sequenced sample was PBMCs. The J gene is TRBJ1-5, the V gene TRBV6-1, with 8 positions matching TRBD1. CDR3 amino acids: CASSGEQGVQPQHF. In DNA form, the CDR3 reads TGTGCCAGCAGTGGGGAACAGGGGGTTCAGCCCCAGCATTTT.